This T cell receptor (beta chain) came from a study of tumor-infiltrating lymphocytes in oesophageal squamous cell carcinoma. The CDR3 sequence is 16 residues long. The germline gives CDR1 SGHVS, CDR2 FNYEAQ. TCRdb reprocessed the PCR reads via MiXCR and lists one record per CDR3 protein. The data contain over 15,000 distinct CDR3 sequences, over 45% of them singletons. The sequence was collected from a male donor with esophageal squamous cell carcinoma. Sequenced input: esophageal tumor tissue. This chain uses TRBV7-6 with TRBJ2-5; 7 positions match TRBD1. The DNA end is more similar to TRBJ2-7, so the J call may be wrong. The CDR3 nucleotides read TGTGCCAGCAGCTTAGGTCACGCGCAGGGGGCCTACGAGCAGTACTTC. Protein: CASSLGHAQGAYEQYF.